These 25 T cell receptor beta chains share one sample of origin, sequenced in a study of shared clonotypes between healthy human individuals. The naive CD8 subset, CD45RO-negative cells positively selected for CCR7, excluded terminally differentiated effector memory CD45RA+ cells. TCRdb's copy holds only in-frame clones and misses some; the assay was immunoSEQ multiplex PCR. The sample has some 580,000 clones, nearly 98% seen once. The source material was naive CD8+ T cells sorted from blood. The receptor set was obtained from a man younger than 45 in good health.

The V gene is TRBV18, the J gene TRBJ1-5, with D tentatively TRBD1 (6 bases). The CDR3 sequence is 15 residues long. Trimming pared 5 bases from V and 0 bases from J, leaving 11 bases between. CDR1 is KGHSH and CDR2 is LQKENI in the germline V gene. The CDR3: CASSDTGNSNQPQHF. The CDR3 DNA sequence: TGTGCCAGCTCAGACACAGGGAATAGCAATCAGCCCCAGCATTTT.

The chain employs TRBV4-3 and TRBJ1-5; D unresolved. The CDR3 runs 16 residues. Trimming cost V 0 bases and J 0 bases, with 9 bases left between them. Germline CDR1 is LGHNA and CDR2 is YSLEER. The CDR3 loop is CASSQDPVNSNQPQHF. CDR3 sequence (DNA): TGCGCCAGCAGCCAAGATCCCGTGAATAGCAATCAGCCCCAGCATTTT.

The chain joins TRBV7-6 to TRBJ2-7; D not resolved. Germline loops: CDR1 SGHVS, CDR2 FNYEAQ. There are 15 residues in the CDR3. The V and J ends lost 2 bases and 3 bases respectively, with 14 bases between them. The CDR3 DNA reads TGTGCCAGCAGCTTAAGTTCGGGTATCAGCTACGAGCAGTACTTC. Translated: CASSLSSGISYEQYF. The whole variable domain, filled in from reference TRBV7-6 and TRBJ2-7, reads GAGVSQSPRYKVTKRGQDVALRCDPISGHVSLYWYRQALGQGPEFLTYFNYEAQQDKSGLPNDRFSAERPEGSISTLTIQRTEQRDSAMYRCASSLSSGISYEQYFGPGTRLTVT.

The V gene is TRBV6-5, the J gene TRBJ2-2; TRBD1 matches 8 bases. The CDR3 spans 15 residues. Germline-derived CDR1 and CDR2 are MNHEY and SVGAGI. V gave up 0 bases and J gave up 7 bases; unmatched junction bases: 4. The CDR3 loop reads CASSYSTGVGGELFF. In DNA, the CDR3 is TGTGCCAGCAGTTACTCGACAGGGGTTGGCGGGGAGCTGTTTTTT.

The CDR3 reads CASSLAGTTYGYTF. Written as DNA, the CDR3 is TGTGCCAGCAGCTTAGCAGGCACCACCTATGGCTACACCTTC. The chain carries TRBV7-9 and TRBJ1-2; D gene uncertain. The CDR3 covers 14 residues. Between the trimmed V and J ends, which lost 0 bases and 4 bases, there was a span of 9 bases. Germline loops: CDR1 SEHNR, CDR2 FQNEAQ (reference sequence).

The sample holds one count of this clone. The J gene is TRBJ2-1, the V gene TRBV14, with unresolved D. Germline CDR1 and CDR2: SGHDN and FVKESK. The CDR3 loop spans 14 amino acids. V lost 0 bases to trimming and J lost 6 bases, with 9 bases between them. The CDR3, as DNA: TGTGCCAGCAGCCAAGATTCCGCTGCCAATGAGCAGTTCTTC. Protein sequence: CASSQDSAANEQFF.

The rearrangement uses TRBV2 and TRBJ2-1, with D possibly TRBD1 on 6 matching bases. The V end was cut by 10 bases, the J end by 2 bases, with 21 bases between. This CDR3 is 16 amino acids long. The germline gives CDR1 SNHLY, CDR2 FYNNEI. The CDR3 sequence: CATSLGAGRAYNEQFF. CDR3 coding DNA: TGTGCCACCTCGCTGGGGGCGGGCCGGGCCTACAATGAGCAGTTCTTC.

V usage is TRBV7-2 and J usage is TRBJ2-1; D is unclear. The CDR3 consists of 12 residues. Germline CDR1 and CDR2: SGHTA and FQGNSA. Between the trimmed V and J ends, which lost 5 bases and 9 bases, there was a span of 11 bases. Here the CDR3 DNA reads TGTGCCAGCAGCCCTACGATCCGTGAGCAGTTCTTC. It translates to CASSPTIREQFF. Using reference TRBV7-2 and TRBJ2-1 for the parts outside the CDR3, the full variable domain is GAGVSQSPSNKVTEKGKDVELRCDPISGHTALYWYRQSLGQGLEFLIYFQGNSAPDKSGLPSDRFSAERTGGSVSTLTIQRTQQEDSAVYLCASSPTIREQFFGPGTRLTVL.

The chain joins TRBV10-2 to TRBJ1-1; D unclear. CDR1 and CDR2 from the germline V gene are WSHSY and SAAADI. Trimming shortened V by 9 bases and J by 4 bases, and 18 bases separated the two germline ends. CDR3 size: 14 residues. The CDR3 loop is CARGLSGVSTEAFF. The CDR3 DNA is TGCGCCAGGGGCCTATCGGGCGTAAGCACTGAAGCTTTCTTT.

This chain links TRBV7-6 with TRBJ2-3, with TRBD2 matching over 11 bases. After removal of 0 bases from V and 2 bases from J, the junction contained 7 bases not matched to a gene. This CDR3 spans 18 amino acids. Germline V gives CDR1 SGHVS, CDR2 FNYEAQ. The CDR3 here is CASSLAKGGLADTDTQYF. The CDR3 nucleotides read TGTGCCAGCAGCTTAGCGAAGGGGGGACTAGCGGACACAGATACGCAGTATTTT.

The chain is built from TRBV29-1 and TRBJ2-2; a weak D match, TRBD1 (5 bases). CDR1 is SQVTM and CDR2 is ANQGSEA in the germline V gene. The V end lost 6 bases, the J end lost 6 bases, and 11 bases lay between the germline ends. The CDR3 totals 12 residues. CDR3 region: CSVDQGPGELFF. The CDR3 DNA follows: TGCAGCGTGGATCAGGGTCCCGGGGAGCTGTTTTTT.

The V call is TRBV7-2, the J call TRBJ2-5; TRBD2 matches at 9 bases. Trimming at V came to 5 bases and at J to 5 bases, leaving 9 bases not matched to a gene. CDR1 and CDR2 from the germline V gene are SGHTA and FQGNSA. The length of the CDR3 is 15 residues. CDR3 sequence: CASSPEGLAWETQYF. The CDR3 nucleotides read TGTGCCAGCAGCCCAGAGGGACTAGCATGGGAGACCCAGTACTTC.

The chain recombines TRBV4-1 with TRBJ1-2; the D is unclear. Trimming stripped 0 bases from V and 7 bases from J, with 15 bases between. There are 15 residues in the CDR3. Per germline, CDR1 MGHRA and CDR2 YSYEKL. CDR3 sequence reads: CASSQDDRRSTGYTF. For the CDR3, the DNA is TGCGCCAGCAGCCAAGATGACCGTCGGTCCACTGGCTACACCTTC.

The chain uses TRBV10-1 and TRBJ1-1, with D possibly matching TRBD1 (5 bases). There are 16 residues in the CDR3. Trimming removed 0 bases at V and 0 bases at J, with 11 bases between. CDR1 WNHNN and CDR2 SYGVQD come from the germline V gene (reference sequence). The CDR3 nucleotides read TGCGCCAGCAGTGAGTCACAGGCAACCATGAACACTGAAGCTTTCTTT. Its protein is CASSESQATMNTEAFF.

J is TRBJ2-7 and V is TRBV10-3; D is possibly TRBD2 (5 bases). CDR3 length equals 16 residues. Germline assignment: CDR1 ENHRY and CDR2 SYGVKD. The ends were cut back, 0 bases at V and 1 base at J, with 13 bases in the middle. The CDR3, as DNA: TGTGCCATCAGTGAGTCCCCGGGGATAGGGTCCTACGAGCAGTACTTC. This encodes CAISESPGIGSYEQYF.

The chain recombines TRBV4-1 with TRBJ2-1; TRBD1 agrees at 9 bases. Germline V lookup: CDR1 MGHRA, CDR2 YSYEKL. The CDR3 sequence is 15 residues long. J lost 8 bases, V lost 4 bases, and 9 bases had no gene match. The CDR3 sequence is CASSPGGTGRDEQFF. DNA of the CDR3: TGCGCCAGCAGCCCAGGAGGGACAGGGCGGGATGAGCAGTTCTTC.

The rearrangement joins TRBV27 to TRBJ2-2; tentatively, D is TRBD2 (5 bases). The CDR3 has 15 amino acids. Germline loops: CDR1 MNHEY, CDR2 SMNVEV (reference sequence). V shed 7 bases and J shed 1 base, with 13 bases lying between them. CDR3 sequence (DNA): TGTGCCAGCACCGAGGGATATATGAACACCGGGGAGCTGTTTTTT. Translation gives CASTEGYMNTGELFF.

V gene TRBV4-3 combines with J gene TRBJ2-7; 13 positions match TRBD2. Trimming removed 0 bases from V and 5 bases from J; junction bases left unmatched: 7. The CDR3 has 17 amino acids. Germline V lookup: CDR1 LGHNA, CDR2 YSLEER. CDR3 in amino acids: CASSQDLLAGGTDEQYF. The CDR3 coding sequence is TGCGCCAGCAGCCAAGATCTACTAGCGGGAGGGACGGACGAGCAGTACTTC.

V gene TRBV20-1 combines with J gene TRBJ1-2, with D possibly TRBD1 on 6 matching bases. CDR1 and CDR2 (germline): DFQATT, SNEGSKA (reference sequence). Trimming took off 6 bases at V and 6 bases at J, with 11 bases between the two ends. The CDR3 has 11 residues. CDR3 sequence reads: CSAESGDGYTF. The CDR3 nucleotides read TGCAGTGCCGAATCAGGGGATGGCTACACCTTC.

J is TRBJ2-6 and V is TRBV19; unclear D gene. Germline V gives CDR1 LNHDA, CDR2 SQIVND (reference sequence). Trimming pared 0 bases from V and 4 bases from J, leaving 13 bases between. The CDR3 spans 17 residues. The CDR3: CASSIDYPERGANVLTF. CDR3 DNA sequence: TGTGCCAGTAGTATAGATTACCCAGAGCGCGGGGCCAACGTCCTGACTTTC.

The chain couples TRBV6-4 to TRBJ2-1; D is possibly TRBD2 (5 bases). This CDR3 comprises 15 residues. CDR1 is MRHNA and CDR2 is SNTAGT in the germline V gene. The germline V and J ends were trimmed by 0 bases and 7 bases, with 13 bases remaining between them. The CDR3 sequence: CASSDSPTPGNEQFF. In DNA, the CDR3 is TGTGCCAGCAGTGACTCCCCTACACCGGGGAATGAGCAGTTCTTC.

This chain links TRBV7-9 with TRBJ2-2; the match to TRBD1 covers 7 bases. This CDR3 contains 16 residues. V trimming: 5 bases; J trimming: 3 bases; junction bases outside the gene matches: 9. Germline V CDR1 and CDR2: SEHNR, FQNEAQ (reference sequence). The CDR3 sequence: CASSKDRARYTGELFF. CDR3 bases: TGTGCCAGCAGCAAAGACAGGGCGCGATACACCGGGGAGCTGTTTTTT. The whole variable domain, filled in from reference TRBV7-9 and TRBJ2-2, reads DTGVSQNPRHKITKRGQNVTFRCDPISEHNRLYWYRQTLGQGPEFLTYFQNEAQLEKSRLLSDRFSAERPKGSFSTLEIQRTEQGDSAMYLCASSKDRARYTGELFFGEGSRLTVL.

This clone appeared once. The chain uses TRBV6-6 and TRBJ2-1, with TRBD2 identical over 8 bases. The CDR3 extends over 16 amino acids. The germline V gene encodes CDR1 MNHNY and CDR2 SVGAGI (reference sequence). The trim removed 0 bases at V and 7 bases at J, leaving 8 bases unmatched. The CDR3 here is CASSYSWTSPNNEQFF. The CDR3 coding sequence is TGTGCCAGCAGTTACTCGTGGACTAGCCCGAATAATGAGCAGTTCTTC.

The chain recombines TRBV28 with TRBJ2-3, with D possibly matching TRBD2 (6 bases). The V gene's germline CDR1 is MDHEN and CDR2 SYDVKM. Trimming cost V 10 bases and J 2 bases, with 22 bases left between them. CDR3 length equals 16 residues. In nucleotides, the CDR3 is TGTGCCACCAAGAGTCCGGGTCGGGAGTTCACAGATACGCAGTATTTT. It codes for CATKSPGREFTDTQYF.

This clone has a single count. This chain joins TRBV5-4 and TRBJ2-2; D is perhaps TRBD2 (6 bases). The germline CDR1 and CDR2 sequences are SGHNT and YYREEE (reference sequence). The V end was cut by 0 bases, the J end by 1 base, with 10 bases between. The CDR3 runs 16 residues. CDR3 sequence: CASSLEVGGNTGELFF. CDR3 sequence (DNA): TGTGCCAGCAGCTTGGAGGTGGGAGGGAACACCGGGGAGCTGTTTTTT.